This passage covers 24 T cell receptor beta chains from one sample sequenced in a study of T cells in localized non-small cell lung cancer. Sequencing was performed with immunoSEQ multiplex PCR; in TCRdb, only in-frame clones are kept and a portion is missing. The top ten hold 2.5% to 3% of the sample, which has about 78,000 clones, 80% to 90% seen once. The specimen comprised peripheral blood, sampled before any cancer treatment. The source is a man aged 35 to 69 with stage I lung adenocarcinoma.

The chain carries TRBV27 and TRBJ1-2; TRBD1 matches 7 bases. The V segment lost 2 bases and the J segment 0 bases; nucleotides outside the gene matches: 6. CDR3 length equals 16 residues. Germline assignment: CDR1 MNHEY and CDR2 SMNVEV (reference sequence). For the CDR3, the DNA is TGTGCCAGCAGTTTACGAACAGGGGCCGCTAACTATGGCTACACCTTC. It yields the protein CASSLRTGAANYGYTF.

The chain recombines TRBV25-1 with TRBJ1-4, with D perhaps TRBD1 (6 bases). Looked up from germline, CDR1 is MGHDK and CDR2 is SYGVNS. Trimming shortened V by 2 bases and J by 6 bases, and 16 bases separated the two germline ends. The CDR3 is 16 residues long. The CDR3 sequence: CASSEGSGTIDEKLFF. Here the CDR3 DNA reads TGTGCCAGCAGTGAAGGATCCGGGACAATAGATGAAAAACTGTTTTTT.

The V gene is TRBV6-5, the J gene TRBJ1-1; 7 bases match TRBD1. Unmatched junction bases numbered 4, after V lost 9 bases and J lost 0 bases. Germline CDR1 reads MNHEY; CDR2 reads SVGAGI. The CDR3 length is 13 residues. The chain's CDR3 is CASQGGMNTEAFF. The DNA of the CDR3 is TGTGCCAGTCAGGGGGGCATGAACACTGAAGCTTTCTTT.

The rearrangement uses TRBV6-5 and TRBJ2-3; D is undetermined. The CDR3 consists of 15 residues. The V end lost 6 bases, the J end lost 1 base, and 14 bases lay between the germline ends. Germline values: CDR1 MNHEY, CDR2 SVGAGI. The CDR3 nucleotides are TGTGCCAGCAGGGCAGCCTTCCCGGGCACAGATACGCAGTATTTT. This sequence encodes CASRAAFPGTDTQYF.

The chain employs TRBV7-2 and TRBJ2-5; D call uncertain. The V end was cut by 5 bases, the J end by 0 bases, with 13 bases between. Germline CDR1 SGHTA, CDR2 FQGNSA. The CDR3 spans 15 residues. CDR3 bases: TGTGCCAGCAGCCCCCAGACTCATTACCAAGAGACCCAGTACTTC. Its translation is CASSPQTHYQETQYF.

The rearrangement joins TRBV6-1 to TRBJ2-7, with D possibly TRBD1 on 5 matching bases. The CDR3 loop spans 13 amino acids. Germline CDR1 and CDR2: MNHNS and SASEGT. Trimming removed 6 bases from V and 7 bases from J, with 16 bases in between. The DNA for the CDR3 is TGTGCCAGCAGCGCGTTTCCCGCAGGGGAGCAGTACTTC. As protein: CASSAFPAGEQYF.

This chain connects TRBV5-1 to TRBJ1-2; 9 bases match TRBD1. J lost 4 bases, V lost 4 bases, and 5 bases had no gene match. Germline V CDR1 and CDR2: SGHRS, YFSETQ. The CDR3 consists of 14 residues. As DNA, the CDR3 is TGCGCCAGCAGCCCATTGGGACAGGGCTATGGCTACACCTTC. Translated, it gives CASSPLGQGYGYTF.

The V and J genes are TRBV7-3 and TRBJ1-2; D gene unclear. CDR3 length: 14 amino acids. Germline V gene sequence: CDR1 SGHTA, CDR2 FQGTGA. Deletions cut 6 bases from V and 2 bases from J, with 13 bases between. For the CDR3, the DNA is TGTGCCAGCAGTACCCTTCCAGAGAACTATGGCTACACCTTC. Translated: CASSTLPENYGYTF.

The V gene is TRBV7-6, the J gene TRBJ2-5; a weak D match, TRBD2 (6 bases). The CDR3 is 11 amino acids. V was shortened by 3 bases and J by 7 bases, with 6 bases between the two germline ends. Looked up from germline, CDR1 is SGHVS and CDR2 is FNYEAQ. The CDR3 protein is CASSLGGTQYF. In nucleotides, the CDR3 is TGTGCCAGCAGCTTGGGGGGGACCCAGTACTTC. Looking up the rest from reference TRBV7-6 and TRBJ2-5 gives the full variable domain: GAGVSQSPRYKVTKRGQDVALRCDPISGHVSLYWYRQALGQGPEFLTYFNYEAQQDKSGLPNDRFSAERPEGSISTLTIQRTEQRDSAMYRCASSLGGTQYFGPGTRLLVL.

The rearrangement links TRBV15 to TRBJ2-7; D not certain. Germline values: CDR1 LNHNV, CDR2 YYDKDF (reference sequence). CDR3 length: 15 residues. Trimming left V 4 bases short and J 6 bases short, with 19 bases between. The CDR3 spells CATSTVPSGRAEQYF. CDR3 nucleotides: TGTGCCACCAGCACCGTTCCATCTGGAAGGGCCGAGCAGTACTTC.

The rearrangement joins TRBV9 to TRBJ2-3, with D unresolved. Germline CDR1 SGDLS, CDR2 YYNGEE. The CDR3 covers 15 residues. V lost 0 bases, J lost 0 bases, and 8 bases lay in between. CDR3 sequence (DNA): TGTGCCAGCAGCGTAGCCCCTGCTAGCACAGATACGCAGTATTTT. Its translation is CASSVAPASTDTQYF.

The chain is built from TRBV19 and TRBJ2-7; possibly TRBD1 for D (5 bases). The V gene lost 4 bases and the J gene lost 0 bases, with 19 bases spanning the gap. The CDR3 is made up of 17 amino acids. CDR1 LNHDA and CDR2 SQIVND come from the germline V gene (reference sequence). The CDR3 nucleotides are TGTGCCAGTAGTAACCCTGGGGCAGCCTCTAGCTCCTACGAGCAGTACTTC. Translation: CASSNPGAASSSYEQYF.

V usage is TRBV7-6 and J usage is TRBJ1-5, with TRBD1 matching over 7 bases. The CDR3 consists of 14 residues. The J segment lost 6 bases and the V segment lost 1 base, leaving 3 bases of the junction unmatched. CDR1 is SGHVS, CDR2 FNYEAQ, per germline. The CDR3 DNA reads TGTGCCAGCAGCTTAGGGACAGGTACTCAGCCCCAGCATTTT. Its protein is CASSLGTGTQPQHF.

This chain connects TRBV27 to TRBJ2-2, with 7 positions matching TRBD1. The J segment lost 2 bases and the V segment lost 5 bases, leaving 5 bases of the junction unmatched. The CDR3 has 15 amino acids. Germline CDR1 reads MNHEY; CDR2 reads SMNVEV (reference sequence). In DNA form, the CDR3 reads TGTGCCAGCAGTCGTAGGGGGCAAAACACCGGGGAGCTGTTTTTT. This translates into CASSRRGQNTGELFF.

The CDR3 DNA reads as TGTGCCAGCAGGACTATAGCGGGATCGGGGACCCAGTACTTC. Residues: CASRTIAGSGTQYF. The gene calls are TRBV2 and TRBJ2-5; 8 bases match TRBD2. Germline CDR1 SNHLY, CDR2 FYNNEI. J was trimmed by 7 bases and V by 6 bases; bases with no gene match: 10. The CDR3 has 14 residues.

The DNA of the CDR3 is TGTGCCAGCAGCTTAGAACAGAAATACGAGCAGTACTTC. It yields the protein CASSLEQKYEQYF. V gene TRBV11-3 combines with J gene TRBJ2-7; D is ambiguous. Trimming cost V 0 bases and J 4 bases, with 7 bases left between them. Germline V CDR1 and CDR2: SGHNT, YENEEA. The length of the CDR3 is 13 residues.

The chain couples TRBV18 to TRBJ2-2; 7 bases match TRBD1. The CDR3 has 16 residues. V was pared by 3 bases and J by 0 bases, with 4 bases of the junction left unmatched. The V gene's germline CDR1 is KGHSH and CDR2 LQKENI. Written as DNA, the CDR3 is TGTGCCAGCTCACCCGGACAGGCCCCGAACACCGGGGAGCTGTTTTTT. Translating gives CASSPGQAPNTGELFF.

J is TRBJ2-3 and V is TRBV10-2; D call uncertain. Trimming removed 6 bases at V and 0 bases at J, with 10 bases between. The CDR3 contains 14 residues. CDR1 and CDR2 from the germline V gene are WSHSY and SAAADI. CDR3 in DNA: TGCGCCAGCAGGAAGGGTTCTAGCACAGATACGCAGTATTTT. Translation gives CASRKGSSTDTQYF.

This sequence joins TRBV6-6 and TRBJ2-5; D is perhaps TRBD1 (5 bases). V gave up 2 bases and J gave up 5 bases, with 18 bases separating them. Germline lookup yields CDR1 MNHNY and CDR2 SVGAGI (reference sequence). This CDR3 is 16 amino acids long. The CDR3 protein is CASSYVGGRVEETQYF. The CDR3 DNA sequence: TGTGCCAGCAGTTACGTGGGTGGCAGGGTCGAGGAGACCCAGTACTTC.

The gene calls are TRBV5-4 and TRBJ1-2; 7 nucleotides match TRBD1. After removal of 4 bases from V and 4 bases from J, the junction contained 13 bases not matched to a gene. This CDR3 is 16 amino acids long. In germline, CDR1 is SGHNT, CDR2 YYREEE (reference sequence). The CDR3 spells CASSLKGQNLPYGYTF. The DNA of the CDR3 is TGTGCCAGCAGCCTGAAGGGACAGAACCTACCCTATGGCTACACCTTC.

The genes are TRBV21-1 and TRBJ2-7; the table's TRBD1 call for D was not verified on the DNA. TRBV21-1 constitutes a pseudogene. The CDR3 runs 18 residues. This chain's CDR3 is CASTLRGTGKGVRYEQYF. As DNA, the CDR3 is TGTGCCAGCACCCTAAGGGGGACAGGGAAAGGGGTCAGATACGAGCAGTACTTC.

V gene TRBV7-3 combines with J gene TRBJ2-2; tentatively, D is TRBD2 (5 bases). The CDR3 has 15 residues. Trimming shortened V by 5 bases and J by 4 bases, and 14 bases separated the two germline ends. In germline, CDR1 is SGHTA, CDR2 FQGTGA. In nucleotides, the CDR3 is TGTGCCAGCAGCCCCGACGGGGAGCCCACCGGGGAGCTGTTTTTT. Protein sequence: CASSPDGEPTGELFF.

The chain is built from TRBV19 and TRBJ2-5; perhaps TRBD1 as D (5 bases). V dropped 9 bases and J dropped 1 base, with 9 bases sitting between them. Germline CDR1 LNHDA, CDR2 SQIVND (reference sequence). The CDR3 has 12 amino acids. This CDR3 reads CASGHPQETQYF. CDR3 nucleotide sequence: TGTGCCAGCGGACATCCCCAAGAGACCCAGTACTTC.

The genes are TRBV7-2 and TRBJ2-1; D ambiguous. Trimming left V 5 bases short and J 10 bases short, with 9 bases between. The CDR3 sequence is 11 residues long. CDR1 is SGHTA and CDR2 is FQGNSA in the germline V gene. CDR3 amino acids: CASSQLREQFF. The CDR3 DNA is TGTGCCAGCAGCCAATTAAGGGAGCAGTTCTTC.